This is a list of T cell receptor beta chains from one sample in a study of spatial heterogeneity in lung cancer. From the 5' RACE reads, TCRdb called clonotypes with MiXCR, one entry per CDR3 protein. The data hold around 98,000 distinct CDR3 sequences, with approximately 19% observed a single time. Here the sequenced sample was PBMCs, taken at follow-up. Receptor source: a male donor with early-stage non-small cell lung cancer. Both conserved end residues are part of each CDR3. A D gene is named only where the DNA matches it firmly. Clone size appears in some rows only: once, few, many, or a class for an expanded clone.

v_gene	d_gene	j_gene	abundance	CDR3nt	CDR3aa
TRBV20-1	-	TRBJ1-1	-	TGCAGTGCTACCCTCGCTTACACTGAAGCTTTCTTT	CSATLAYTEAFF
TRBV24-1	-	TRBJ2-2	few	TGTGCCACCAGTGATTTACGGGGTTCCGGGGAGCTGTTTTTT	CATSDLRGSGELFF
TRBV12-3/TRBV12-4	-	TRBJ2-2	-	TGTGCCAGCAGTCGGGGGGCGAGCACCGGGGAGCTGTTTTTT	CASSRGASTGELFF
TRBV6-1	-	TRBJ1-4	few	TGTGCCAGCACCCCGACAGAGAATGAAAAACTGTTTTTT	CASTPTENEKLFF
TRBV5-1	TRBD2	TRBJ2-5	many	TGCGCCAGCAGCCCGGGACTAGCGGGGGCCCTGGAGACCCAGTACTTC	CASSPGLAGALETQYF
TRBV6-6	-	TRBJ2-3	many	TGTGCCAGCAGTTACGGGGACAGCACAGATACGCAGTATTTT	CASSYGDSTDTQYF
TRBV3-1	TRBD1	TRBJ2-1	-	TGTGCCAGCAGCCAAGACGGGACAGACTACAATGAGCAGTTCTTC	CASSQDGTDYNEQFF
TRBV14	-	TRBJ2-2	few	TGTGCCACCCGGGGCTCGGGGATAAATACGAACACCGGGGAGCTGTTTTTT	CATRGSGINTNTGELFF
TRBV20-1	TRBD1	TRBJ1-6	once	TGCAGTGCTAGCCCGGGACAGGAGTATTCACCCCTCCACTTT	CSASPGQEYSPLHF
TRBV2	TRBD1	TRBJ2-1	few	TGTGCCAGCGGGTTTCGGGACAGCTACAATGAGCAGTTCTTC	CASGFRDSYNEQFF
TRBV12-3/TRBV12-4	-	TRBJ2-5	few	TGTGCCAGCAGCCCAAGGACAGTCCAAGAGACCCAGTACTTC	CASSPRTVQETQYF
TRBV24-1	TRBD1	TRBJ2-1	-	TGTGCCACCAGTGATCCGGGACAGGTCTCGAGCGGCGGAAACTACAATGAGCAGTTCTTC	CATSDPGQVSSGGNYNEQFF
TRBV7-6	-	TRBJ1-4	once	TGTGCCAGCAGCACAAGGGGGAGCGATGGAAAACTGTTTTTT	CASSTRGSDGKLFF
TRBV2	TRBD1	TRBJ2-7	-	TGTGCCAGCAGTGCCGGGACAGTCTCCTACGAGCAGTACTTC	CASSAGTVSYEQYF
TRBV3-1	-	TRBJ2-5	-	TGTGCCAGCAGCCAAGATCGAAAGAGAGGGGAGACCCAGTACTTC	CASSQDRKRGETQYF